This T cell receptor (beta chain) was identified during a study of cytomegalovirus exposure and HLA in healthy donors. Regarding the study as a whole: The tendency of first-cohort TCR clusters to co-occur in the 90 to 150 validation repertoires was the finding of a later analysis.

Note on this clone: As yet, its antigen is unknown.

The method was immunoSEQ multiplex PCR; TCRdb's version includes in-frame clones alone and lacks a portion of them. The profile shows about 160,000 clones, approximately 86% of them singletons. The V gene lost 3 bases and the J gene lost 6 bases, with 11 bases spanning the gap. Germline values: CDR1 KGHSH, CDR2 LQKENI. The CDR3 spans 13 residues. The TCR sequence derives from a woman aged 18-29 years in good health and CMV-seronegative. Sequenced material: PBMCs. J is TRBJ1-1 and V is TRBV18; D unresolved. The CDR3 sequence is CASSPGLPAEAFF. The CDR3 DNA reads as TGTGCCAGCTCACCGGGCCTTCCGGCTGAAGCTTTCTTT. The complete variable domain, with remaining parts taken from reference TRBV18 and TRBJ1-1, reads NAGVMQNPRHLVRRRGQEARLRCSPMKGHSHVYWYRQLPEEGLKFMVYLQKENIIDESGMPKERFSAEFPKEGPSILRIQQVVRGDSAAYFCASSPGLPAEAFFGQGTRLTVV.